Sequencing of this T cell receptor (beta chain) was carried out in a study of blood T cell repertoires in COVID-19. Study information: The United States, Italy and Spain were the sources of the acute and convalescent COVID-19 samples. T cells, B-cell-depleted T cells, or PBMCs supplied cDNA or gDNA.

In this sample, this clone turned up a few times. Enrollment of patients from Seattle took place during active infection, with longitudinal follow-up. Per the authors' pipeline: Amplifying reference gene primers gave estimates of nucleated cell counts. Only in-frame clones appear in the TCRdb table, and some are missing; sequencing was by immunoSEQ multiplex PCR. The DNA was the basis for D and trimming; V, J and clone size are from that table. The table shows just over 300,000 clones, with about nine tenths occurring only once. Germline V lookup: CDR1 SEHNR, CDR2 FQNEAQ (reference sequence). The J segment lost 4 bases and the V segment lost 5 bases, leaving 3 bases of the junction unmatched. This CDR3 comprises 13 residues.

The sequence was collected from a woman between 25 and 40 years old with COVID-19, enrolled during active disease. The sample taken for sequencing was peripheral blood. The rearrangement uses TRBV7-9 and TRBJ1-2, with 8 bases aligning to TRBD1. CDR3 DNA: TGTGCCAGCAGCACAACAGGGGGCTATGGCTACACCTTC. It translates to CASSTTGGYGYTF.